This entry lists 16 T cell receptor beta chains sequenced from one sample in a study of post-analysis software for immune sequencing data. Which antigens these TCRs recognize remains unknown. Study-level points and caveats: Patients showed TRBV5-6, TRBV5-1 and TRBV20-1 among about five TRBV segments more frequent than in controls.

Libraries were made from TCR beta cDNA, and they carried unique molecular identifiers. Via MiXCR, TCRdb re-called the PCR reads, giving one row per CDR3 protein. The table shows some 690,000 distinct CDR3 sequences, with roughly 27% occurring only once. Sequenced sample: blood. The origin of the receptors is a girl aged 10 to 17 with multiple sclerosis.

In this sample, this clonotype turned up a few times. The J gene is TRBJ1-2, the V gene TRBV28; the D is unclear. Germline V gene lookup returns CDR1 MDHEN and CDR2 SYDVKM. The CDR3 has 14 residues. V dropped 5 bases and J dropped 8 bases, with 18 bases sitting between them. CDR3 sequence (DNA): TGTGCCAGCAGTGCCTTGGATCCCCGGAAGGGCTACACCTTC. This translates into CASSALDPRKGYTF.

CDR3 sequence: CASSEGRKDYGYTF. The CDR3 nucleotides read TGTGCCAGCAGTGAAGGGCGAAAGGACTATGGCTACACCTTC. V and J are TRBV6-1 and TRBJ1-2; D remains unclear. Germline CDR1 is MNHNS and CDR2 is SASEGT. With 1 base removed from V and 3 bases from J, the gap between germline ends came to 9 bases. CDR3 length equals 14 residues.

The rearrangement joins TRBV7-2 to TRBJ1-5; D is undetermined. Between the trimmed V and J ends, which lost 5 bases and 3 bases, there was a span of 14 bases. CDR3 length: 15 residues. Germline loops: CDR1 SGHTA, CDR2 FQGNSA. CDR3 amino acids: CASSPWVTHNQPQHF. CDR3 nucleotides: TGTGCCAGCAGCCCGTGGGTGACCCACAATCAGCCCCAGCATTTT.

V usage is TRBV7-8 and J usage is TRBJ2-5; the D gene is possibly TRBD1 (6 bases). Germline V gives CDR1 SGHVS, CDR2 FQNEAQ. The CDR3 sequence is 17 residues long. V lost 3 bases, J lost 4 bases, and 21 bases lay in between. The DNA of the CDR3 is TGTGCCAGCAGCTTCCCGAAGGGGGTAAAACCTCCAGAGACCCAGTACTTC. Its translation is CASSFPKGVKPPETQYF.

The rearrangement joins TRBV7-9 to TRBJ2-3; TRBD2 matches at 13 bases. Germline V gene lookup returns CDR1 SEHNR and CDR2 FQNEAQ (reference sequence). CDR3 length equals 16 residues. The V gene end was trimmed by 5 bases and the J gene end by 4 bases; junction bases not matched to a gene: 6. The CDR3 coding sequence is TGTGCCAGCAGCCTCACTAGCGGGGGGGCCCCAGATACGCAGTATTTT. As protein: CASSLTSGGAPDTQYF.

V and J are TRBV20-1 and TRBJ2-4; 16 nucleotides match TRBD2. CDR3 length: 19 amino acids. Germline V gene lookup returns CDR1 DFQATT and CDR2 SNEGSKA (reference sequence). V lost 0 bases, J lost 2 bases, and 7 bases stayed unmatched. CDR3 nucleotides: TGCAGTGCTAGAGATATGGGACTAGCGGGGGGGCCATCCAAAAACATTCAGTACTTC. Translation gives CSARDMGLAGGPSKNIQYF.

This clonotype showed up just a few times. The rearrangement joins TRBV10-3 to TRBJ1-4; TRBD1 might be the D (6 bases). CDR3 length equals 12 residues. From germline, CDR1 is ENHRY and CDR2 SYGVKD. The ends were cut back, 8 bases at V and 7 bases at J, with 11 bases in the middle. CDR3 coding DNA: TGTGCCATCGGAGGGGGATCTGAAAAACTGTTTTTT. Its translation is CAIGGGSEKLFF.

This clonotype has more than one count but fewer than ten. The chain is built from TRBV12-3 or TRBV12-4 and TRBJ2-7; D gene unclear. The CDR3 totals 14 residues. The V end was cut by 5 bases, the J end by 0 bases, with 11 bases between. The CDR3 loop reads CASSRSDGSYEQYF. The CDR3 coding sequence is TGTGCCAGCAGTCGCTCGGACGGCTCCTACGAGCAGTACTTC.

The table lists this clonotype with a few counts. The chain joins TRBV7-9 to TRBJ2-7; 10 nucleotides line up with TRBD2. Germline V gene lookup returns CDR1 SEHNR and CDR2 FQNEAQ (reference sequence). V was clipped by 1 base and J by 6 bases; unmatched bases: 6. This CDR3 has 15 residues. CDR3: CASSLEPAGGSEQYF. CDR3 nucleotide sequence: TGTGCCAGCAGCTTAGAGCCAGCGGGAGGGAGCGAGCAGTACTTC.

This sequence joins TRBV19 and TRBJ2-2; TRBD2 agrees at 8 bases. This CDR3 region has 16 residues. Unmatched junction bases numbered 11, after V lost 5 bases and J lost 6 bases. CDR1 and CDR2 from the germline V gene are LNHDA and SQIVND (reference sequence). The CDR3 nucleotides are TGTGCCAGTAGTTTCCTAGTCACTAGCGGACCCGGGGAGCTGTTTTTT. Protein product: CASSFLVTSGPGELFF.

The chain combines TRBV25-1 with TRBJ2-6, with TRBD2 identical over 7 bases. Germline V gene sequence: CDR1 MGHDK, CDR2 SYGVNS. The ends lost 3 bases at V and 4 bases at J; junction bases unmatched: 9. There are 17 residues in the CDR3. CDR3 sequence (DNA): TGTGCCAGCAGTGATGGGACTACCAGGGCCGGGGCCAACGTCCTGACTTTC. Encoded protein: CASSDGTTRAGANVLTF.

This clonotype has only a few counts. This rearrangement joins TRBV10-3 to TRBJ1-2, with D tentatively TRBD1 (6 bases). This CDR3 has 15 residues. Trimming shortened V by 0 bases and J by 4 bases, and 12 bases separated the two germline ends. CDR1 is ENHRY, CDR2 SYGVKD, per germline. CDR3 amino acids: CAISESGGRFYGYTF. The CDR3 nucleotides are TGTGCCATCAGTGAGTCTGGGGGGCGCTTCTATGGCTACACCTTC.

The chain joins TRBV20-1 to TRBJ2-1; D may be TRBD2 (6 bases). This CDR3 region has 14 residues. Germline V CDR1 and CDR2: DFQATT, SNEGSKA (reference sequence). The V and J ends lost 6 bases and 5 bases respectively, with 17 bases between them. The CDR3 here is CSARSGSIHNEQFF. The CDR3 bases are TGCAGTGCCAGGTCCGGGAGCATCCACAATGAGCAGTTCTTC.

The chain links TRBV5-6 to TRBJ2-4; 9 bases match TRBD1. The J call may not be correct, given that the DNA end is closer to TRBJ2-7. CDR3 length equals 13 residues. Per the germline V gene, CDR1 is SGHDT and CDR2 is YYEEEE. CDR3 amino acids: CASSWTGDYEQYF. The CDR3 DNA reads as TGTGCCAGCAGCTGGACAGGGGACTACGAGCAGTACTTC.

This clonotype turned up a few times. V gene TRBV28 combines with J gene TRBJ2-3; D may be TRBD1 (5 bases). Germline V gene sequence: CDR1 MDHEN, CDR2 SYDVKM. This CDR3 has 14 residues. V shed 4 bases and J shed 1 base, with 9 bases lying between them. CDR3 DNA: TGTGCCAGCAGTTACGACAGTCGCACAGATACGCAGTATTTT. Its protein is CASSYDSRTDTQYF.

This clonotype was detected only a few times. This chain links TRBV6-5 with TRBJ1-6; weak D call: TRBD1 (6 bases). Looked up from germline, CDR1 is MNHEY and CDR2 is SVGAGI. This CDR3 has 14 residues. Trimming left V 6 bases short and J 4 bases short, with 10 bases between. CDR3 in DNA: TGTGCCAGCAGCCCGACAGGTTATAATTCACCCCTCCACTTT. This encodes CASSPTGYNSPLHF.